This T cell receptor beta chain was recorded in a study of Graves' ophthalmopathy and Graves' hyperthyroidism. RNA transcripts were the source from which TCR beta CDR3 regions were amplified. Second-round multiplex PCR came after a first-round RT-PCR that employed HTBI primers. TCRdb passed the multiplex PCR reads through MiXCR, listing each CDR3 protein once. Of approximately 1.2 million distinct CDR3 sequences listed, about 35% are singletons. This clonotype has only one observation. Trimming shortened V by 6 bases and J by 0 bases, and 8 bases separated the two germline ends. The CDR3 totals 13 residues. Germline CDR1 is SNHLY and CDR2 is FYNNEI.

Sequenced input: peripheral blood or thyroid tissue (not recorded which). The receptor's source is an adult man with Graves' hyperthyroidism. V is TRBV2 and J is TRBJ2-5; no reliable D call. CDR3 nucleotide sequence: TGTGCCAGCAGGACCCAGTACCAAGAGACCCAGTACTTC. Its translation: CASRTQYQETQYF.